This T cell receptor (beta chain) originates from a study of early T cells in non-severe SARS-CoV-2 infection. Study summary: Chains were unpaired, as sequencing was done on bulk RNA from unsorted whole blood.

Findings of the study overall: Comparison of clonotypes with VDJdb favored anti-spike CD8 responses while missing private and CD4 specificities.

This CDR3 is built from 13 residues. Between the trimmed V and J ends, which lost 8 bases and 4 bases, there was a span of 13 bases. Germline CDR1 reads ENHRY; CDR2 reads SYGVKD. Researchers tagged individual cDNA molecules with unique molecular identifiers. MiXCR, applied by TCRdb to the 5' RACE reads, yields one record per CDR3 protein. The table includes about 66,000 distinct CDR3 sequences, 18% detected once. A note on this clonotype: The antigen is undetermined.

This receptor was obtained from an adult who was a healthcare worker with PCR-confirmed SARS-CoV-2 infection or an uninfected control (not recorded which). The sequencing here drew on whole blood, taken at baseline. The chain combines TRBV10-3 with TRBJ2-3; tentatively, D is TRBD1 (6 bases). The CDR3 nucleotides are TGTGCCATCGGACAGAGGACATCAGATACGCAGTATTTT. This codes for CAIGQRTSDTQYF.